In this sample, the clone carrying this T cell receptor beta chain turned up many times. This CDR3 spans 14 amino acids. Unmatched junction bases numbered 5, after V lost 6 bases and J lost 3 bases. Germline lookup yields CDR1 SNHLY and CDR2 FYNNEI. This entry comes from a study of T cells in Graves' hyperthyroidism and ophthalmopathy. Ophthalmopathy in the patients scored at least 3 on Clinical Activity Score and at least 4 on NOSPECS grade, lasting under 3 months. The authors took PBMCs from roughly 9.5 ml fresh peripheral blood. RNA transcripts gave rise to amplified TCR beta CDR3 regions. The TCR CDR3 was amplified in a first-round RT-PCR using the HTBI primer set. Each CDR3 protein is one row after TCRdb ran MiXCR on the multiplex PCR reads. The sample contains a few hundred thousand distinct CDR3 sequences, roughly 15% of which appear only once.

Specimen: blood. The receptor comes from a woman in her sixties with Graves' ophthalmopathy. The genes are TRBV2 and TRBJ1-2; 9 bases align to TRBD1. CDR3 in DNA: TGTGCCAGCAGCCCGACAGGGGGGGACTATGGCTACACCTTC. It encodes CASSPTGGDYGYTF.